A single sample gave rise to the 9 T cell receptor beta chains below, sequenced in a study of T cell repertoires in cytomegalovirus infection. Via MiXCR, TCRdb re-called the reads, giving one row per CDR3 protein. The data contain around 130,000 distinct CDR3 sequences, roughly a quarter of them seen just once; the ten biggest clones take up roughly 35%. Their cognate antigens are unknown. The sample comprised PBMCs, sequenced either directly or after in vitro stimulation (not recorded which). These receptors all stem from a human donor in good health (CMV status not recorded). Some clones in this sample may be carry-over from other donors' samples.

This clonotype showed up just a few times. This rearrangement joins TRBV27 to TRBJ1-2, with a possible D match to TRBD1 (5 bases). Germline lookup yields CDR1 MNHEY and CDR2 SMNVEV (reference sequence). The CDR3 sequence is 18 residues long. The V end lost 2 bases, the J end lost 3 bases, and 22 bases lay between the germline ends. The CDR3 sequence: CASSLRSGGKTGYYGYTF. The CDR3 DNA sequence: TGTGCCAGCAGTTTACGCTCGGGGGGAAAGACCGGGTACTATGGCTACACCTTC.

The CDR3 region is CASSQARTANYGYTF. The CDR3 DNA follows: TGCGCCAGCAGCCAAGCGAGGACCGCTAACTATGGCTACACCTTC. The J gene is TRBJ1-2, the V gene TRBV4-1; no reliable D call. In germline, CDR1 is MGHRA, CDR2 YSYEKL. The CDR3 runs 15 residues. Trimming left V 1 base short and J 0 bases short, with 9 bases between.

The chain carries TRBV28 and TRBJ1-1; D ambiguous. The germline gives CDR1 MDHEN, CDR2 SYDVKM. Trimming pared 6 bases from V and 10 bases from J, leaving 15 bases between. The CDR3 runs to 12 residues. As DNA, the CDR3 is TGTGCCAGCAGCCGGACCGGCGAAGGAGCTTTCTTT. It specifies CASSRTGEGAFF.

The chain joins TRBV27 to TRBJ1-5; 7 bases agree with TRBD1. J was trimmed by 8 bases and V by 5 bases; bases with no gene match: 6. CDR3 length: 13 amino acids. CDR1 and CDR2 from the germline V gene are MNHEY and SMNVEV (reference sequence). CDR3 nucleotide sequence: TGTGCCAGCAGTGGACAGGCGGTGGAGCCCCAGCATTTT. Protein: CASSGQAVEPQHF.

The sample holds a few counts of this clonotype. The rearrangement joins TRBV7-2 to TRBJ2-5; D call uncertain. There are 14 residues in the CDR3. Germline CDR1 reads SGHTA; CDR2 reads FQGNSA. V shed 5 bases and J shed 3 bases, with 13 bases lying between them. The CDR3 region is CASSKSAVKETQYF. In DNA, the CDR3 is TGTGCCAGCAGCAAAAGCGCGGTCAAAGAGACCCAGTACTTC. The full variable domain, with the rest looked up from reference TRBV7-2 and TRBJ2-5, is GAGVSQSPSNKVTEKGKDVELRCDPISGHTALYWYRQSLGQGLEFLIYFQGNSAPDKSGLPSDRFSAERTGGSVSTLTIQRTQQEDSAVYLCASSKSAVKETQYFGPGTRLLVL.

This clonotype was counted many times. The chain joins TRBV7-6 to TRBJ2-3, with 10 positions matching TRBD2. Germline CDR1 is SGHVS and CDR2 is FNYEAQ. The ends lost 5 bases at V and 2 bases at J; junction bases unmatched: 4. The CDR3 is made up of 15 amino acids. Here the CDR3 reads CASSTTSGVTDTQYF. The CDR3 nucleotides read TGTGCCAGCAGCACTACTAGCGGGGTCACAGATACGCAGTATTTT.

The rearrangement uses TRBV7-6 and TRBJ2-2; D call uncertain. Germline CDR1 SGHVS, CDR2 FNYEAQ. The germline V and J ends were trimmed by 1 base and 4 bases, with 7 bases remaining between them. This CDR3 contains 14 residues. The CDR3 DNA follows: TGTGCCAGCAGCTTAGATGCACTCACCGGGGAGCTGTTTTTT. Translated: CASSLDALTGELFF.

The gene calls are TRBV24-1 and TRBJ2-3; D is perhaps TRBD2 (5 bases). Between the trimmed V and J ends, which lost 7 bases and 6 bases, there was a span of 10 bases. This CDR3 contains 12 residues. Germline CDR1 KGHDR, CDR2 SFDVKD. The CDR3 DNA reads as TGTGCCACCAGGAATCGAGGGGATACGCAGTATTTT. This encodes CATRNRGDTQYF.

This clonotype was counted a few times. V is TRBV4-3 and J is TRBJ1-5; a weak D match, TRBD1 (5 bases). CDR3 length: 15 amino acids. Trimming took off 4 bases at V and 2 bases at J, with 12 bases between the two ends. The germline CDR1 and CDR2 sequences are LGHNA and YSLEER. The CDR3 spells CASSRPQVGNQPQHF. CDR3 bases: TGCGCCAGCAGCCGACCACAGGTTGGCAATCAGCCCCAGCATTTT.